This T cell receptor (beta chain) was profiled in a study of CD8 T cells in ankylosing spondylitis. Study outcomes and limitations: Reported data indicate significant enrichment of disease-linked clones within matched ankylosing spondylitis synovial fluid. One TCR beta motif, made up of fewer than 10 highly homologous variants, appeared characteristic of ankylosing spondylitis blood.

To note about this clonotype: Its antigen is undetermined.

The ends were cut back, 2 bases at V and 4 bases at J, with 12 bases in the middle. Germline loops: CDR1 SGHTA, CDR2 FQGNSA. The CDR3 loop spans 15 amino acids. As the method for making TCR beta libraries, quantitative 5'-RACE with molecular barcodes was used. TCRdb called the 5' RACE reads again in MiXCR, with one record for every CDR3 protein. This table holds approximately 100,000 distinct CDR3 sequences, roughly 8.7% found once. The receptor was derived from a male donor with ankylosing spondylitis or in good health (not recorded which). The rearrangement uses TRBV7-2 and TRBJ1-5, with D perhaps matching TRBD1 (5 bases). The source material was blood, either unsorted or a sorted T cell fraction (not recorded which). CDR3 bases: TGTGCCAGCAGCTTAATGGGGGACCCTAATCAGCCCCAGCATTTT. The encoded protein is CASSLMGDPNQPQHF.